Listed below are T cell receptor beta chains from one sample, sequenced in a study of shared clonotypes between healthy human individuals. The data were produced by immunoSEQ multiplex PCR, yet TCRdb's version contains in-frame clones alone and is incomplete. In the table there are over 2,000,000 clones, 80% to 95% of which are singletons. Sequencing was done on a sample of naive CD8+ T cells from PBMCs. All receptors derive from a young man in good health. Some clones in this sample may be carry-over from other donors' samples. Both conserved end residues are part of each CDR3. The order of the fields is J gene, V gene, D gene, clone size, CDR3 DNA, CDR3 protein. D genes are given only for firm matches. The size entry is marked missing in some rows and otherwise reads once, few, many or a size class.

J gene: TRBJ1-1
V gene: TRBV28
D gene: -
clone size: -
CDR3 DNA: TGTGCCAGCAGCCGTGGGCCGGGCAAGGCTTTCTTT
CDR3 protein: CASSRGPGKAFF

J gene: TRBJ2-3
V gene: TRBV19
D gene: -
clone size: -
CDR3 DNA: TGTGCCAGTAAACTTTCAGGTATTGCAGATACGCAGTATTTT
CDR3 protein: CASKLSGIADTQYF

J gene: TRBJ2-7
V gene: TRBV28
D gene: -
clone size: -
CDR3 DNA: TGTGCCAGCAGTTTCTGGTCGAGCAGCTACGAGCAGTACTTC
CDR3 protein: CASSFWSSSYEQYF

J gene: TRBJ2-3
V gene: TRBV19
D gene: -
clone size: -
CDR3 DNA: TGTGCCAGTACCCCTACAGGGACGAGTACAGATACGCAGTATTTT
CDR3 protein: CASTPTGTSTDTQYF

J gene: TRBJ1-4
V gene: TRBV9
D gene: -
clone size: -
CDR3 DNA: TGTGCCAGCAGCGTAGAGGGGAGGGGTGGAACTAATGAAAAACTGTTTTTT
CDR3 protein: CASSVEGRGGTNEKLFF

J gene: TRBJ1-1
V gene: TRBV7-9
D gene: -
clone size: -
CDR3 DNA: TGTGCCAGCAGCTTGGTGCAGTATGAAGCTTTCTTT
CDR3 protein: CASSLVQYEAFF

J gene: TRBJ2-5
V gene: TRBV7-8
D gene: -
clone size: -
CDR3 DNA: TGTGCCAGCAGCTTAGGGATTACCCAAGAGACCCAGTACTTC
CDR3 protein: CASSLGITQETQYF

J gene: TRBJ2-3
V gene: TRBV29-1
D gene: -
clone size: -
CDR3 DNA: TGCAGCGTTCCTTATGGCCCACGCACAGATACGCAGTATTTT
CDR3 protein: CSVPYGPRTDTQYF

J gene: TRBJ2-1
V gene: TRBV27
D gene: TRBD2
clone size: -
CDR3 DNA: TGTGCCAGCAGTTTGTGGAGCGGGGGGTCCTACAATGAGCAGTTCTTC
CDR3 protein: CASSLWSGGSYNEQFF

J gene: TRBJ2-7
V gene: TRBV6-1
D gene: -
clone size: -
CDR3 DNA: TGTGCCAGCAGCCCCCAGGGTACGTTCTACGAGCAGTACTTC
CDR3 protein: CASSPQGTFYEQYF

J gene: TRBJ2-1
V gene: TRBV9
D gene: -
clone size: -
CDR3 DNA: TGTGCCAGCAGCGTCCCAAGGGGGGGAGGAGCCTATGAGCAGTTCTTC
CDR3 protein: CASSVPRGGGAYEQFF

J gene: TRBJ1-4
V gene: TRBV30
D gene: -
clone size: -
CDR3 DNA: TGTGCCTGGAGTGTTCCGTTTGGGACCGTGGGGGCGAATGAAAAACTGTTTTTT
CDR3 protein: CAWSVPFGTVGANEKLFF

J gene: TRBJ1-5
V gene: TRBV28
D gene: TRBD1
clone size: -
CDR3 DNA: TGTGCCAGCAGATTTACCGGGACAGGCGGCGGCAATCAGCCCCAGCATTTT
CDR3 protein: CASRFTGTGGGNQPQHF

J gene: TRBJ1-2
V gene: TRBV6-1
D gene: -
clone size: -
CDR3 DNA: TGTGCCAGCAGTGACTCCCAGGGCTACACCTTC
CDR3 protein: CASSDSQGYTF

J gene: TRBJ2-5
V gene: TRBV25-1
D gene: TRBD2
clone size: -
CDR3 DNA: TGTGCCAGCAGTGCCAGGACTAGCGGGTTTGGGGAGACCCAGTACTTC
CDR3 protein: CASSARTSGFGETQYF

J gene: TRBJ1-1
V gene: TRBV5-1
D gene: -
clone size: -
CDR3 DNA: TGCGCCAGCAGCTCGGGACGGGAGAGGACTGAAGCTTTCTTT
CDR3 protein: CASSSGRERTEAFF

J gene: TRBJ1-1
V gene: TRBV5-6
D gene: -
clone size: few
CDR3 DNA: TGTGCCAGCAGCATGGACGGAAACACTGAAGCTTTCTTT
CDR3 protein: CASSMDGNTEAFF

J gene: TRBJ1-1
V gene: TRBV5-4
D gene: TRBD1
clone size: -
CDR3 DNA: TGTGCCAGCAGCTTGGACAGGGGGTTTGGTAATGAAGCTTTCTTT
CDR3 protein: CASSLDRGFGNEAFF

J gene: TRBJ2-3
V gene: TRBV5-1
D gene: TRBD1
clone size: -
CDR3 DNA: TGCGCCAGCAGCTCTCAAGGACAGGGCCCCCGGGATACGCAGTATTTT
CDR3 protein: CASSSQGQGPRDTQYF

J gene: TRBJ2-7
V gene: TRBV11-2
D gene: TRBD2
clone size: -
CDR3 DNA: TGTGCCAGCAGCTTAGGGAGCGGGAGAGTATACGAGCAGTACTTC
CDR3 protein: CASSLGSGRVYEQYF

J gene: TRBJ2-6
V gene: TRBV5-5
D gene: -
clone size: once
CDR3 DNA: TGTGCCAGCAGCTTGGCTAGAAAGTTACTGTCTGGGGCCAACGTCCTGACTTTC
CDR3 protein: CASSLARKLLSGANVLTF

J gene: TRBJ2-7
V gene: TRBV9
D gene: -
clone size: -
CDR3 DNA: TGTGCCAGCAGCGAGAGGGACACCTCCTACGAGCAGTACTTC
CDR3 protein: CASSERDTSYEQYF

J gene: TRBJ1-1
V gene: TRBV27
D gene: -
clone size: -
CDR3 DNA: TGTGCCAGCAGCCTGACTAGCCTGGGCACTGAAGCTTTCTTT
CDR3 protein: CASSLTSLGTEAFF

J gene: TRBJ1-1
V gene: TRBV19
D gene: -
clone size: -
CDR3 DNA: TGTGCCAGTAGTCCCGGGCCCACCCCCGCCATGAACACTGAAGCTTTCTTT
CDR3 protein: CASSPGPTPAMNTEAFF

J gene: TRBJ1-2
V gene: TRBV29-1
D gene: -
clone size: -
CDR3 DNA: TGCAGCGTTCTGGCAGATCCAAACTATGGCTACACCTTC
CDR3 protein: CSVLADPNYGYTF

J gene: TRBJ1-1
V gene: TRBV7-9
D gene: -
clone size: -
CDR3 DNA: TGTGCCAGCAGCTTAAGCCAGGGGCAAGGGACTGAAGCTTTCTTT
CDR3 protein: CASSLSQGQGTEAFF

J gene: TRBJ2-1
V gene: TRBV19
D gene: -
clone size: once
CDR3 DNA: TGTGCCAGTAGTAACGGCCTCGAGCATGAGCAGTTCTTC
CDR3 protein: CASSNGLEHEQFF

J gene: TRBJ2-7
V gene: TRBV7-2
D gene: -
clone size: -
CDR3 DNA: TGTGCCAGCAGCGGAAAAGGGCGATGGGACGAGCAGTACTTC
CDR3 protein: CASSGKGRWDEQYF

J gene: TRBJ2-1
V gene: TRBV27
D gene: TRBD1
clone size: -
CDR3 DNA: TGTGCCAGCAGTTTCGCCGGCAGGGGGTGGGATGAGCAGTTCTTC
CDR3 protein: CASSFAGRGWDEQFF

J gene: TRBJ2-1
V gene: TRBV19
D gene: TRBD2
clone size: -
CDR3 DNA: TGTGCCAGTAGTTCGGGACTAGCGAATTTACTCGGTGGGGTGCAGTTCTTC
CDR3 protein: CASSSGLANLLGGVQFF

J gene: TRBJ1-1
V gene: TRBV9
D gene: TRBD1
clone size: -
CDR3 DNA: TGTGCCAGCAGCGCCGGACAGGGGACGACTGAAGCTTTCTTT
CDR3 protein: CASSAGQGTTEAFF

J gene: TRBJ2-7
V gene: TRBV9
D gene: -
clone size: -
CDR3 DNA: TGTGCCAGCAGCGTAGGATGGGACAAATACGAGCAGTACTTC
CDR3 protein: CASSVGWDKYEQYF

J gene: TRBJ2-7
V gene: TRBV30
D gene: TRBD1
clone size: -
CDR3 DNA: TGTGCCGTCAGGGTGACAGGGAAGTACGAGCAGTACTTC
CDR3 protein: CAVRVTGKYEQYF

J gene: TRBJ2-3
V gene: TRBV19
D gene: -
clone size: -
CDR3 DNA: TGTGCCAGTAGTATCCGAGAAGGGGGCACAGATACGCAGTATTTT
CDR3 protein: CASSIREGGTDTQYF

J gene: TRBJ2-1
V gene: TRBV19
D gene: TRBD2
clone size: -
CDR3 DNA: TGTGCCAGTAGTATAGGACTAGCGGCAGGCAATGAGCAGTTCTTC
CDR3 protein: CASSIGLAAGNEQFF

J gene: TRBJ2-7
V gene: TRBV7-9
D gene: TRBD2
clone size: -
CDR3 DNA: TGTGCCAGCAGCCCGAGCGGGGCTTACGAGCAGTACTTC
CDR3 protein: CASSPSGAYEQYF

J gene: TRBJ2-5
V gene: TRBV4-1
D gene: -
clone size: -
CDR3 DNA: TGCGCCAGCAGCCAACGCGAGAGGGCGGAGACCCAGTACTTC
CDR3 protein: CASSQRERAETQYF

J gene: TRBJ2-1
V gene: TRBV7-9
D gene: TRBD1
clone size: -
CDR3 DNA: TGTGCCAGCAGCGCCCTCGAGACAGGGCACTACAATGAGCAGTTCTTC
CDR3 protein: CASSALETGHYNEQFF

J gene: TRBJ1-2
V gene: TRBV6-5
D gene: -
clone size: -
CDR3 DNA: TGTGCCAGCAGTTACGACGGGGATGAGGGCTACACCTTC
CDR3 protein: CASSYDGDEGYTF

J gene: TRBJ2-1
V gene: TRBV6-5
D gene: -
clone size: -
CDR3 DNA: TGTGCCAGCACCACACTCCCTGGAGGGAATGAGCAGTTCTTC
CDR3 protein: CASTTLPGGNEQFF

J gene: TRBJ1-1
V gene: TRBV19
D gene: -
clone size: once
CDR3 DNA: TGTGCCAGTAGTCCCGGGGCGGGGTTGGGAGCTTTCTTT
CDR3 protein: CASSPGAGLGAFF

J gene: TRBJ2-7
V gene: TRBV19
D gene: TRBD2
clone size: -
CDR3 DNA: TGTGCCAGTAGGGCTAGCGGGAGCTACGAGCAGTACTTC
CDR3 protein: CASRASGSYEQYF

J gene: TRBJ2-1
V gene: TRBV5-1
D gene: -
clone size: once
CDR3 DNA: TGCGCCAGCAGCTTGGAATTAGCGATAAATGAGCAGTTCTTC
CDR3 protein: CASSLELAINEQFF

J gene: TRBJ2-7
V gene: TRBV11-2
D gene: TRBD2
clone size: -
CDR3 DNA: TGTGCCAGCAGCCCCAGGACTAGCGGAGGCGAGCAGTACTTC
CDR3 protein: CASSPRTSGGEQYF

J gene: TRBJ2-7
V gene: TRBV6-5
D gene: TRBD2
clone size: -
CDR3 DNA: TGTGCCAGCAGTCCTGTAGCGGGAGTTCACTACGAGCAGTACTTC
CDR3 protein: CASSPVAGVHYEQYF

J gene: TRBJ1-1
V gene: TRBV15
D gene: -
clone size: -
CDR3 DNA: TGTGCCACCAGCAGAGGACGGCCGAACACTGAAGCTTTCTTT
CDR3 protein: CATSRGRPNTEAFF

J gene: TRBJ1-5
V gene: TRBV27
D gene: TRBD1
clone size: -
CDR3 DNA: TGTGCCAGCAGTGGGGGGGGACAGGGTTCCTTCAATCAGCCCCAGCATTTT
CDR3 protein: CASSGGGQGSFNQPQHF

J gene: TRBJ1-1
V gene: TRBV27
D gene: TRBD1
clone size: -
CDR3 DNA: TGTGCCAGCAAAAAAAGTCCAGGGGGGGACACTGAAGCTTTCTTT
CDR3 protein: CASKKSPGGDTEAFF

J gene: TRBJ1-2
V gene: TRBV28
D gene: TRBD1
clone size: -
CDR3 DNA: TGTGCCAGCAGTCTCGACAGGGTTTATGGCTACACCTTC
CDR3 protein: CASSLDRVYGYTF

J gene: TRBJ2-1
V gene: TRBV7-3
D gene: -
clone size: -
CDR3 DNA: TGTGCCAGCAGCATCGAAACGTGGCGGGACGGTTACAATGAGCAGTTCTTC
CDR3 protein: CASSIETWRDGYNEQFF

J gene: TRBJ2-1
V gene: TRBV28
D gene: -
clone size: -
CDR3 DNA: TGTGCCAGCAGTTTGGCAGGGGGGCAGGTTTATGAGCAGTTCTTC
CDR3 protein: CASSLAGGQVYEQFF